The clone carrying this TCR beta chain showed up just once. TCRdb re-derived calls from the 5' RACE reads in MiXCR, one entry per CDR3 protein. This table holds 8,500 to 13,000 distinct CDR3 sequences, about 9.2% found once. The time point was: sample taken at primary tumor resection. Tumor, nontumor lung or frozen PBMC supplied whole RNA that was sequenced unsorted. The donors, about 78 patients with untreated early-stage non-small cell lung cancer, provided the samples. This sample was included in a study of spatial heterogeneity in lung cancer. Study context: Consistent detection of more beta-chain than alpha-chain sequences was observed. Averaged across combinations, each unique TCR and UMI pairing appeared more than ten times in raw reads, which were uncorrected.

This TCR was sampled from a male donor with early-stage non-small cell lung cancer. The specimen comprised PBMCs, sampled at surgery.

The CDR3 sequence: CASRLSGGPGDTQYF. The CDR3 DNA sequence: TGTGCCAGCAGGTTGAGCGGGGGGCCAGGAGATACGCAGTATTTT. The rearrangement uses TRBV7-2 and TRBJ2-3, with TRBD2 identical over 9 bases. V gave up 6 bases and J gave up 5 bases; unmatched junction bases: 9. From germline, CDR1 is SGHTA and CDR2 FQGNSA. This CDR3 is built from 15 residues.